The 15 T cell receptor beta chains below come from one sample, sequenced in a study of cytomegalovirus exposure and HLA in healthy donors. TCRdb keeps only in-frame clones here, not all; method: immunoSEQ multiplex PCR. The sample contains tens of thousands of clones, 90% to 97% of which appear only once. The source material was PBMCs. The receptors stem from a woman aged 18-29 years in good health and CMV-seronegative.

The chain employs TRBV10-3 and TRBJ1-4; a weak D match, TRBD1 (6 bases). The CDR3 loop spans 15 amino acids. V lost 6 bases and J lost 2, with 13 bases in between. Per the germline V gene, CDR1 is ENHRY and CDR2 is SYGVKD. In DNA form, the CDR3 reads TGTGCCATCAGGCCCTCGGGGGGCACTAATGAAAAACTGTTTTTT. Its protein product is CAIRPSGGTNEKLFF.

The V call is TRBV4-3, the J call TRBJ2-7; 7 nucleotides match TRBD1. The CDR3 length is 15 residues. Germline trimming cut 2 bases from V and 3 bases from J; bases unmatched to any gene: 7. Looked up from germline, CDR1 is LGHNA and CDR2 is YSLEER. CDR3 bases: TGCGCCAGCAGCCAACTTAGGGGACAGAACTACGAGCAGTACTTC. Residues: CASSQLRGQNYEQYF.

The CDR3 DNA reads TGTGCCACCCAAGGACAGAGCAATCAGCCCCAGCATTTT. Protein: CATQGQSNQPQHF. This sequence joins TRBV15 and TRBJ1-5, with TRBD1 as a possible D gene (6 bases). Trimming shortened V by 8 bases and J by 1 base, and 9 bases separated the two germline ends. Per germline, CDR1 LNHNV and CDR2 YYDKDF (reference sequence). CDR3 size: 13 residues.

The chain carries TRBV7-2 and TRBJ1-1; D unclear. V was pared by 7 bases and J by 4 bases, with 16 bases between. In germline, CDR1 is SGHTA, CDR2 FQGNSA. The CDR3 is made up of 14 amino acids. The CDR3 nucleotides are TGTGCCAGCACCCCGGGTGGGTGGTTCACTGAAGCTTTCTTT. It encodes CASTPGGWFTEAFF.

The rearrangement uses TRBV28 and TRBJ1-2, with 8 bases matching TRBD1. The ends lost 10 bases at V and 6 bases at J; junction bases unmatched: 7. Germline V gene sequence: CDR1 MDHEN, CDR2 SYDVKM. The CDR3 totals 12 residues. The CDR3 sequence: CATGTGADGYTF. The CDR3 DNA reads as TGTGCCACCGGGACAGGTGCGGATGGCTACACCTTC.

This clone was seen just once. The CDR3 here is CASSAIGTGGGQPQHF. CDR3 nucleotide sequence: TGTGCCAGCAGCGCCATTGGGACAGGGGGAGGTCAGCCCCAGCATTTT. The J gene is TRBJ1-5, the V gene TRBV11-2; TRBD1 matches 11 bases. The CDR3 has 16 residues. The ends lost 5 bases at V and 6 bases at J; junction bases unmatched: 9. In germline, CDR1 is SGHAT, CDR2 FQNNGV.

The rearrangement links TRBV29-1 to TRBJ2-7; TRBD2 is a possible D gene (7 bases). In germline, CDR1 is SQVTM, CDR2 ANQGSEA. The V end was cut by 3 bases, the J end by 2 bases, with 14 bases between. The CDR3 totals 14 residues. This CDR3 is CSVDWGEGAYEQYF. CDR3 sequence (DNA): TGCAGCGTTGACTGGGGGGAGGGGGCCTACGAGCAGTACTTC.

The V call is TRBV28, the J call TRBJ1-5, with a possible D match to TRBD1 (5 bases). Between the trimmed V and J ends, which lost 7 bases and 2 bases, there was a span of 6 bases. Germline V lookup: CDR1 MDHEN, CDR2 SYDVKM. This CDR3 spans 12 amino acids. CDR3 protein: CASKTGNQPQHF. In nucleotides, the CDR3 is TGTGCCAGCAAGACAGGCAATCAGCCCCAGCATTTT.

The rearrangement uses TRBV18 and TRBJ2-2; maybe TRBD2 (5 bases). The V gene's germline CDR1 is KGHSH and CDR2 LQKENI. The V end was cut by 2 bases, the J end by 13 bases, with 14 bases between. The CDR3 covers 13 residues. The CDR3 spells CASSPALAPPLFF. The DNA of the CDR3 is TGTGCCAGCTCACCAGCGCTAGCCCCTCCGCTGTTTTTT.

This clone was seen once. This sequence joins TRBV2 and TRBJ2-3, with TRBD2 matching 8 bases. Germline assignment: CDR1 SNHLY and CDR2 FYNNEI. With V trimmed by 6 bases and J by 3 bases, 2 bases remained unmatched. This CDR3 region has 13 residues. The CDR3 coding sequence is TGTGCCAGCAGCGGGGGGGGGACAGATACGCAGTATTTT. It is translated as CASSGGGTDTQYF.

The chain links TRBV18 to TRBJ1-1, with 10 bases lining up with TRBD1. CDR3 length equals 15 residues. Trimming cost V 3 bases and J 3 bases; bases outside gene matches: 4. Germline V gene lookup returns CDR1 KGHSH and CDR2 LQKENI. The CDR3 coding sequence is TGTGCCAGCTCACCTAGACAGGGGGCGGACACTGAAGCTTTCTTT. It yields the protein CASSPRQGADTEAFF. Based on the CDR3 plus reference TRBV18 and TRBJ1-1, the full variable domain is NAGVMQNPRHLVRRRGQEARLRCSPMKGHSHVYWYRQLPEEGLKFMVYLQKENIIDESGMPKERFSAEFPKEGPSILRIQQVVRGDSAAYFCASSPRQGADTEAFFGQGTRLTVV.

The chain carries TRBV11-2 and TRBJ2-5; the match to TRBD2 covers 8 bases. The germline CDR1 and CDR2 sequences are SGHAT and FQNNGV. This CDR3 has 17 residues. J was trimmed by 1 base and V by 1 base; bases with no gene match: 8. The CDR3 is CASSLVRGSGTQETQYF. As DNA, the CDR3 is TGTGCCAGCAGCTTAGTGAGAGGTAGCGGGACCCAAGAGACCCAGTACTTC.

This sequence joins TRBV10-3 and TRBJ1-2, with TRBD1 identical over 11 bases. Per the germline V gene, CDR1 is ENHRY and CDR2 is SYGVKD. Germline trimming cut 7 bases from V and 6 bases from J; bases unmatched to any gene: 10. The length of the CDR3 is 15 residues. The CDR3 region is CAITQGQGARDGYTF. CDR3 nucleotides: TGTGCCATCACCCAAGGACAGGGGGCTAGGGATGGCTACACCTTC.

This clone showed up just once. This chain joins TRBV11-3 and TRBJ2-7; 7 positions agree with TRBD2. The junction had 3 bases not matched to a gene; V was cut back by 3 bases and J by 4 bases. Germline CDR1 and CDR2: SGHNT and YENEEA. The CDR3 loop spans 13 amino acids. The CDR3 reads CASSLYGGYEQYF. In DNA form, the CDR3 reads TGTGCCAGCAGCTTGTACGGGGGGTACGAGCAGTACTTC.

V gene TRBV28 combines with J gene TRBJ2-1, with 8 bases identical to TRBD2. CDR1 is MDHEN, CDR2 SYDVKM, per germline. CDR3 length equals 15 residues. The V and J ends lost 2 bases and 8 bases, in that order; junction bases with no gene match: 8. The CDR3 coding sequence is TGTGCCAGCAGTTTAGTTGGCGGGAGGCTTGATGAGCAGTTCTTC. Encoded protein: CASSLVGGRLDEQFF.